The 26 T cell receptor beta chains below all came from one sample that was sequenced in a study of blood T cell repertoires in COVID-19. TCRdb keeps only in-frame clones here, not all; method: immunoSEQ multiplex PCR. The sample lists 110,000 or so clones, around four fifths seen once, with approximately 8.1% in the top ten. Sequenced: peripheral blood. Receptors originate from a middle-aged woman with acute or convalescent COVID-19.

The rearrangement joins TRBV7-9 to TRBJ1-5, with D unclear. This CDR3 contains 16 residues. The V and J ends lost 1 base and 3 bases respectively, with 13 bases between them. CDR1 and CDR2 from the germline V gene are SEHNR and FQNEAQ (reference sequence). The CDR3, as DNA: TGTGCCAGCAGCTTAGGTTCGGGGTTCTCCAATCAGCCCCAGCATTTT. This translates into CASSLGSGFSNQPQHF.

The rearrangement joins TRBV5-1 to TRBJ1-2; 8 nucleotides match TRBD1. Losses at the gene ends were 5 bases for V and 3 bases for J; bases not matched to a gene: 9. The CDR3 sequence is 15 residues long. Germline V gene data show CDR1 as SGHRS and CDR2 as YFSETQ. CDR3 sequence (DNA): TGCGCCAGCAGATTTGGGACAGGCGAATACTATGGCTACACCTTC. It translates to CASRFGTGEYYGYTF.

Details on this clone: The junction differs from germline at one of its ends, possibly a read error. The rearrangement joins TRBV9 to TRBJ1-3, with D perhaps TRBD1 (5 bases). The CDR3 contains 16 residues. Germline loops: CDR1 SGDLS, CDR2 YYNGEE. CDR3 sequence: CARSQAGGGKGNTIYF. As DNA, the CDR3 is TGTGCCCGCAGCCAGGCGGGGGGGGGAAAAGGAAACACCATATATTTT.

The chain uses TRBV2 and TRBJ2-1, with TRBD2 matching over 8 bases. The CDR3 covers 17 residues. Germline V gives CDR1 SNHLY, CDR2 FYNNEI. Losses at the gene ends were 2 bases for V and 2 bases for J; bases not matched to a gene: 8. The CDR3 here is CASSERWAGGPYNEQFF. CDR3 bases: TGTGCCAGCAGTGAACGTTGGGCGGGGGGCCCCTACAATGAGCAGTTCTTC.

The chain has TRBV27 and TRBJ1-2, with D possibly being TRBD1 (5 bases). V lost 3 bases, J lost 7 bases, and 9 bases lay in between. The CDR3 has 12 amino acids. Germline V lookup: CDR1 MNHEY, CDR2 SMNVEV (reference sequence). The CDR3 DNA reads as TGTGCCAGCAGTTTTGTGGGGGGTGGCTACACCTTC. This codes for CASSFVGGGYTF.

This chain connects TRBV18 to TRBJ1-2, with 7 bases fitting TRBD1. V lost 1 base to trimming and J lost 2 bases; unmatched junction nucleotides: 4. In germline, CDR1 is KGHSH, CDR2 LQKENI. There are 15 residues in the CDR3. CDR3: CASSPRGTENYGYTF. The CDR3 nucleotides read TGTGCCAGCTCACCACGGGGGACAGAGAACTATGGCTACACCTTC.

A word on this clone: At one end, the junction sequence differs from germline, possibly due to a read error. J is TRBJ2-3 and V is TRBV12-3 or TRBV12-4, with 11 bases identical to TRBD2. The CDR3 totals 13 residues. In nucleotides, the CDR3 is TGTGCCAGCAGCCTGGCGGGACTAGCGGATGCTCATTTT. It translates to CASSLAGLADAHF.

The J gene is TRBJ1-2, the V gene TRBV6-5; TRBD1 is a possible D gene (6 bases). Germline V gene lookup returns CDR1 MNHEY and CDR2 SVGAGI. The CDR3 is made up of 12 amino acids. V dropped 4 bases and J dropped 7 bases, with 10 bases sitting between them. CDR3 protein: CASSFDRSGYTF. The CDR3 region has the DNA TGTGCCAGCAGTTTCGACAGGTCTGGCTACACCTTC.

This clone was seen only a few times. The chain uses TRBV7-9 and TRBJ1-2, with D unclear. The CDR3 length is 14 residues. Trimming cost V 5 bases and J 4 bases, with 14 bases left between them. The germline CDR1 and CDR2 sequences are SEHNR and FQNEAQ (reference sequence). CDR3 DNA sequence: TGTGCCAGCAGCCGCCGGGAGGGAATCTATGGCTACACCTTC. It yields the protein CASSRREGIYGYTF. Full variable domain (missing parts from reference TRBV7-9 and TRBJ1-2): DTGVSQNPRHKITKRGQNVTFRCDPISEHNRLYWYRQTLGQGPEFLTYFQNEAQLEKSRLLSDRFSAERPKGSFSTLEIQRTEQGDSAMYLCASSRREGIYGYTFGSGTRLTVV.

The chain uses TRBV30 and TRBJ2-3, with D possibly TRBD1 on 7 matching bases. CDR3 length: 17 amino acids. From germline, CDR1 is GTSNPN and CDR2 SVGIG (reference sequence). Trimming cost V 1 base and J 2 bases, with 19 bases left between them. The CDR3 loop is CAWSGILEGAHTDTQYF. The CDR3 DNA reads TGTGCCTGGAGTGGCATTCTGGAGGGGGCCCACACAGATACGCAGTATTTT.

This chain uses TRBV5-8 with TRBJ1-5, with D unclear. This CDR3 has 14 amino acids. Germline assignment: CDR1 SGHTS and CDR2 YDEGEE. V lost 3 bases to trimming and J lost 5 bases, with 12 bases between them. Here the CDR3 DNA reads TGTGCCAGCAGCTCAAACGGCGGGGATCAGCCCCAGCATTTT. Translating gives CASSSNGGDQPQHF.

The V and J genes are TRBV4-3 and TRBJ2-1; D gene ambiguous. V was cut by 0 bases and J by 0 bases, with 6 bases left in between. In germline, CDR1 is LGHNA, CDR2 YSLEER. This CDR3 comprises 15 residues. This chain's CDR3 is CASSQDTLSYNEQFF. CDR3 DNA sequence: TGCGCCAGCAGCCAAGATACTCTCTCCTACAATGAGCAGTTCTTC.

This clone has just a few counts. The chain couples TRBV7-9 to TRBJ2-1; 8 positions match TRBD1. J was trimmed by 5 bases and V by 5 bases; bases with no gene match: 17. Germline CDR1 and CDR2: SEHNR and FQNEAQ (reference sequence). The CDR3 consists of 18 residues. The CDR3 DNA reads as TGTGCCAGCAGCCCAATCCTCCGGACAGGGAAGTCGGACAATGAGCAGTTCTTC. Translation: CASSPILRTGKSDNEQFF. The full variable domain, rest sourced from reference TRBV7-9 and TRBJ2-1, is DTGVSQNPRHKITKRGQNVTFRCDPISEHNRLYWYRQTLGQGPEFLTYFQNEAQLEKSRLLSDRFSAERPKGSFSTLEIQRTEQGDSAMYLCASSPILRTGKSDNEQFFGPGTRLTVL.

The chain combines TRBV18 with TRBJ2-7; TRBD2 might be the D (5 bases). TRBJ2-1 matches the DNA end more closely, so the J call is doubtful. The CDR3 runs 16 residues. Germline CDR1 is KGHSH and CDR2 is LQKENI. The chain's CDR3 is CASSQQLSQEGNEQFF. The DNA for the CDR3 is TGTGCCAGCTCACAACAACTATCACAAGAGGGCAATGAGCAGTTCTTC.

This clone was picked up one time. The chain recombines TRBV30 with TRBJ2-3; a possible D gene is TRBD1 (5 bases). The CDR3 length is 13 residues. Trimming left V 2 bases short and J 8 bases short, with 14 bases between. Germline values: CDR1 GTSNPN, CDR2 SVGIG (reference sequence). CDR3 coding DNA: TGTGCCTGGAGTACCCAGGGCCACGGTACGCAGTATTTT. Its protein is CAWSTQGHGTQYF.

The rearrangement links TRBV11-2 to TRBJ2-7; 8 bases agree with TRBD1. Germline V lookup: CDR1 SGHAT, CDR2 FQNNGV. V lost 1 base and J lost 2; bases outside the gene matches: 4. The CDR3 runs 15 residues. The CDR3 protein is CASSLAGQGPYEQYF. The CDR3 coding sequence is TGTGCCAGCAGCTTAGCCGGACAGGGACCCTACGAGCAGTACTTC.

This chain joins TRBV29-1 and TRBJ1-2; possibly TRBD1 for D (5 bases). The germline V gene has CDR1 SQVTM and CDR2 ANQGSEA. Trimming removed 5 bases from V and 7 bases from J, with 8 bases in between. There are 10 residues in the CDR3. CDR3 bases: TGCAGCGTTCACCAGGGTGGCTACACCTTC. Residues: CSVHQGGYTF.

This clone appeared a few times. The chain uses TRBV10-3 and TRBJ1-5, with TRBD1 matching 9 bases. This CDR3 region has 16 residues. Germline loops: CDR1 ENHRY, CDR2 SYGVKD. V dropped 8 bases and J dropped 2; count of bases not matched to a gene: 10. The DNA of the CDR3 is TGTGCCATCCCGAGAGGGGACAGGGTTGGCAATCAGCCCCAGCATTTT. It codes for CAIPRGDRVGNQPQHF.

This rearrangement joins TRBV18 to TRBJ2-1, with D unresolved. Germline CDR1 reads KGHSH; CDR2 reads LQKENI. The V gene lost 6 bases and the J gene lost 3 bases, with 9 bases spanning the gap. The CDR3 spans 13 residues. DNA for the CDR3: TGTGCCAGCTCCCCTAAGAACTACAATGAGCAGTTCTTC. Protein sequence: CASSPKNYNEQFF.

V gene TRBV5-4 combines with J gene TRBJ1-5; 7 nucleotides match TRBD1. Germline assignment: CDR1 SGHNT and CDR2 YYREEE (reference sequence). The CDR3 length is 15 residues. The junction had 2 bases not matched to a gene; V was cut back by 0 bases and J by 2 bases. Here the CDR3 reads CASSLGGQRNQPQHF. The CDR3 DNA is TGTGCCAGCAGCTTGGGGGGACAGCGCAATCAGCCCCAGCATTTT.

The gene calls are TRBV3-1 (or the pseudogene TRBV3-2) and TRBJ2-3, with TRBD1 identical over 10 bases. Trimming at V came to 4 bases and at J to 4 bases, leaving 14 bases not matched to a gene. Germline CDR1 LGHDT, CDR2 YNNKEL (reference sequence). The CDR3 has 18 residues. The chain's CDR3 is CASSRRQGAQTKADTQYF. CDR3 coding DNA: TGTGCCAGCAGCCGCAGACAGGGGGCGCAAACCAAAGCAGATACGCAGTATTTT.

This clone was counted between two and nine times. The chain employs TRBV9 and TRBJ2-1, with TRBD1 identical over 8 bases. With V trimmed by 2 bases and J by 4 bases, 5 bases remained unmatched. Germline V gene data show CDR1 as SGDLS and CDR2 as YYNGEE. There are 15 residues in the CDR3. This CDR3 reads CASSVLGQEYNEQFF. CDR3 DNA: TGTGCCAGCAGCGTCCTGGGACAGGAATACAATGAGCAGTTCTTC.

V is TRBV12-5 and J is TRBJ1-5; unclear D gene. The CDR3 runs 13 residues. V lost 6 bases, J lost 4 bases, and 10 bases lay in between. In germline, CDR1 is LGHNT, CDR2 FRNRAP. CDR3 amino acids: CASGQRENQPQHF. The CDR3, as DNA: TGTGCTAGTGGCCAACGGGAGAATCAGCCCCAGCATTTT. The entire variable domain, with the rest obtained from reference TRBV12-5 and TRBJ1-5, is as follows: DARVTQTPRHKVTEMGQEVTMRCQPILGHNTVFWYRQTMMQGLELLAYFRNRAPLDDSGMPKDRFSAEMPDATLATLKIQPSEPRDSAVYFCASGQRENQPQHFGDGTRLSIL.

V is TRBV19 and J is TRBJ2-5; 10 nucleotides match TRBD2. Trimming cost V 5 bases and J 5 bases; bases outside gene matches: 2. Germline V CDR1 and CDR2: LNHDA, SQIVND (reference sequence). The CDR3 covers 13 residues. The CDR3 sequence is CASSSSGGETQYF. In nucleotides, the CDR3 is TGTGCCAGTAGTTCTAGCGGGGGTGAGACCCAGTACTTC.

The rearrangement links TRBV30 to TRBJ1-2, with TRBD1 matching over 8 bases. This CDR3 is built from 12 residues. The V gene's germline CDR1 is GTSNPN and CDR2 SVGIG (reference sequence). Trimming took 3 bases from V and 6 from J; bases not matched to a gene: 3. Written as DNA, the CDR3 is TGTGCCTGGAGCCGGACAGGGAATGGCTACACCTTC. Translated: CAWSRTGNGYTF.

The chain combines TRBV4-1 with TRBJ1-2; TRBD1 is a possible D gene (6 bases). CDR3 length: 15 residues. The germline V gene has CDR1 MGHRA and CDR2 YSYEKL. The V gene lost 0 bases and the J gene lost 4 bases, with 12 bases spanning the gap. The CDR3 here is CASSQDGGTLYGYTF. The CDR3 nucleotides read TGCGCCAGCAGCCAAGACGGGGGGACACTCTATGGCTACACCTTC.